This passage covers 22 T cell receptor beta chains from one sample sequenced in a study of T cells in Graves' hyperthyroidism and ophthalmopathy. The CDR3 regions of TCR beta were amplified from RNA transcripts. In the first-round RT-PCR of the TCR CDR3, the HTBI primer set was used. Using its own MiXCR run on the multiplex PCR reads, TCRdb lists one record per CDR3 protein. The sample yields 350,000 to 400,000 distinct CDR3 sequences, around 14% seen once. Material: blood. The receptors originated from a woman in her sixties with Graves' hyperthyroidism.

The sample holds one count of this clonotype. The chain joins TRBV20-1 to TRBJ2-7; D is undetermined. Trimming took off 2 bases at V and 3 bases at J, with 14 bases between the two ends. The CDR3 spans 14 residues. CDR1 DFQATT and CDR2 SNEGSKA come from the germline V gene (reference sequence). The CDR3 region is CSARPTRRDYEQYF. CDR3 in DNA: TGCAGTGCTAGACCCACCCGAAGGGACTACGAGCAGTACTTC.

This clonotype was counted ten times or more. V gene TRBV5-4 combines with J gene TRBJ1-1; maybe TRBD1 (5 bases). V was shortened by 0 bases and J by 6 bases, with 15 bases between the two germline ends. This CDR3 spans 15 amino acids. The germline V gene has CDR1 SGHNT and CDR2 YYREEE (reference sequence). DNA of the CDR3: TGTGCCAGCAGCTTGGTCACAGGACTTGGCTCTGAAGCTTTCTTT. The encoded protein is CASSLVTGLGSEAFF.

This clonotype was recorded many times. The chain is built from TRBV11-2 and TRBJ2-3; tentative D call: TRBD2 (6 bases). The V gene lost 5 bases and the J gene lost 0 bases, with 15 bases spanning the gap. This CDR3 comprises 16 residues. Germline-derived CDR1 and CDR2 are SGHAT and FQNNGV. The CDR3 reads CASSDQGGPSTDTQYF. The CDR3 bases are TGTGCCAGCAGCGACCAGGGAGGACCTAGCACAGATACGCAGTATTTT.

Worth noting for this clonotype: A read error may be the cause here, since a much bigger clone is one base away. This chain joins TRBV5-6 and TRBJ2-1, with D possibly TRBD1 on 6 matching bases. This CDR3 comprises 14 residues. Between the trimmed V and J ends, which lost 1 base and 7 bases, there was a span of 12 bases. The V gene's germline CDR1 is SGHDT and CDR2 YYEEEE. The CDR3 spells CASSLWGPGNEQFF. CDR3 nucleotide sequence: TGTGCCAGCAGCTTGTGGGGGCCCGGGAATGAGCAGTTCTTC.

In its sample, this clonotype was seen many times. Here the CDR3 DNA reads TGTGCCACCAGTGATTCGCGGGGATCTTTCTACGAGCAGTACTTC. This sequence encodes CATSDSRGSFYEQYF. The chain has TRBV24-1 and TRBJ2-7; D may be TRBD2 (6 bases). V dropped 2 bases and J dropped 3 bases, with 13 bases sitting between them. The CDR3 has 15 amino acids. Looked up from germline, CDR1 is KGHDR and CDR2 is SFDVKD.

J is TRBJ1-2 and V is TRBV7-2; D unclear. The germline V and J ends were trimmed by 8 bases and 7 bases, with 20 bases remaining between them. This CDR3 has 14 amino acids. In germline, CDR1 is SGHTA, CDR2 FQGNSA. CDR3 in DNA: TGTGCCAGCGGCCCCCGTCGCGCTAGCCGTGGCTACACCTTC. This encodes CASGPRRASRGYTF.

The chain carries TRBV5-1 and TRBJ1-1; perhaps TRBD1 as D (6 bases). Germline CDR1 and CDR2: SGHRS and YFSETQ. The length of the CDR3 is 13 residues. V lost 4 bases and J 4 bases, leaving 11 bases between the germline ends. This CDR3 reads CASSHEGGTEAFF. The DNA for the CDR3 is TGCGCCAGCAGCCATGAGGGGGGCACTGAAGCTTTCTTT.

The DNA for the CDR3 is TGTGCCAGCGTTGGGACTAGCGGGACCTATCAAGAGACCCAGTACTTC. The encoded protein is CASVGTSGTYQETQYF. The rearrangement uses TRBV6-9 and TRBJ2-5; 13 positions match TRBD2. CDR1 MNHGY and CDR2 SVAAGI come from the germline V gene. The CDR3 sequence is 16 residues long. The V gene end was trimmed by 8 bases and the J gene end by 2 bases; junction bases not matched to a gene: 8.

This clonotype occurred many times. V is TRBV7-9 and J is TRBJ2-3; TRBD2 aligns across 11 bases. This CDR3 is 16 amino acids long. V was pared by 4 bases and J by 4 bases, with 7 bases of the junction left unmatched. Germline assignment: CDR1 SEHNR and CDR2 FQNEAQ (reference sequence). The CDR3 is CASSSSLAGVSDTQYF. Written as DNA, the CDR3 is TGTGCCAGCAGCTCCTCACTAGCGGGAGTCTCAGATACGCAGTATTTT.

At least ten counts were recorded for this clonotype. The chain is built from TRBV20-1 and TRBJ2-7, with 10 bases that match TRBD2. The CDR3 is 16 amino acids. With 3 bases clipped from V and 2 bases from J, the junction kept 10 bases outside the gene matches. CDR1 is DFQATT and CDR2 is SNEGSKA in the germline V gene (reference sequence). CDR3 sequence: CSASLPSAGGPYEQYF. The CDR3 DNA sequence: TGCAGTGCTAGCCTTCCCTCAGCGGGAGGGCCCTACGAGCAGTACTTC.

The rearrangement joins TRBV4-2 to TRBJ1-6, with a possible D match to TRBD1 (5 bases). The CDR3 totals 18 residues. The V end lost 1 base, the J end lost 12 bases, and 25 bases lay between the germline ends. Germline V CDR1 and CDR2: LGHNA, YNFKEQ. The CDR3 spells CASSQGGASTLFSEPLHF. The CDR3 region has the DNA TGTGCCAGCAGCCAAGGAGGGGCGAGTACCCTTTTTTCGGAACCCCTCCACTTT.

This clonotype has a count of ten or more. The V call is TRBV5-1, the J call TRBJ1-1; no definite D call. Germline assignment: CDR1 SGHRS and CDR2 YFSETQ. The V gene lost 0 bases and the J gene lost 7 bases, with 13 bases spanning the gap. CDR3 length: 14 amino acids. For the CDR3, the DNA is TGCGCCAGCAGCTTGGTAGAGCGGAATGATGAAGCTTTCTTT. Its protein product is CASSLVERNDEAFF. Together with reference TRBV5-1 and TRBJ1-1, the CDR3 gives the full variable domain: KAGVTQTPRYLIKTRGQQVTLSCSPISGHRSVSWYQQTPGQGLQFLFEYFSETQRNKGNFPGRFSGRQFSNSRSEMNVSTLELGDSALYLCASSLVERNDEAFFGQGTRLTVV.

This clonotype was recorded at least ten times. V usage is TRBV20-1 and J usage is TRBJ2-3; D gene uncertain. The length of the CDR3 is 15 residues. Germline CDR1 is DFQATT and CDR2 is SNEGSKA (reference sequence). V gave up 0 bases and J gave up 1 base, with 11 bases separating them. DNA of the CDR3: TGCAGTGCTAGAGATTCGACCCGGGGCACAGATACGCAGTATTTT. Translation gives CSARDSTRGTDTQYF.

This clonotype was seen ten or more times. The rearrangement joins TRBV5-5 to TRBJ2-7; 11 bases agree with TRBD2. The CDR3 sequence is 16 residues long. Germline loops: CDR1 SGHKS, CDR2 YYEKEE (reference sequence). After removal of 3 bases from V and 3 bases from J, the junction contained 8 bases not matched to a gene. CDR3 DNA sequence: TGTGCCAGCAGCTGGCTCCTAGCGGGAGGTATCTACGAGCAGTACTTC. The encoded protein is CASSWLLAGGIYEQYF.

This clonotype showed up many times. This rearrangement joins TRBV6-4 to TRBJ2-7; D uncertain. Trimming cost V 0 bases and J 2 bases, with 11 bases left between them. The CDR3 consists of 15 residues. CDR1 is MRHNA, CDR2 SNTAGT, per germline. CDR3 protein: CASSDSRRLPYEQYF. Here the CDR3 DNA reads TGTGCCAGCAGTGACTCGAGACGTCTGCCCTACGAGCAGTACTTC.

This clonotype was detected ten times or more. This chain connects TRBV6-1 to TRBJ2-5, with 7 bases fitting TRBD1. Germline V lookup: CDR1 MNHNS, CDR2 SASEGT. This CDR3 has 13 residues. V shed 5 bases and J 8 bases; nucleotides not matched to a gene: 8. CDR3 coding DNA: TGTGCCAGCAGTCATCGGGACAGTCGCACCCAGTACTTC. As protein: CASSHRDSRTQYF.

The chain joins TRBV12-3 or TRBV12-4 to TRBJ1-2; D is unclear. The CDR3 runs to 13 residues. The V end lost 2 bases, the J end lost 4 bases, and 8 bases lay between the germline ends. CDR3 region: CASSLIYSYGYTF. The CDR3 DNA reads TGTGCCAGCAGTTTAATCTACTCCTATGGCTACACCTTC.

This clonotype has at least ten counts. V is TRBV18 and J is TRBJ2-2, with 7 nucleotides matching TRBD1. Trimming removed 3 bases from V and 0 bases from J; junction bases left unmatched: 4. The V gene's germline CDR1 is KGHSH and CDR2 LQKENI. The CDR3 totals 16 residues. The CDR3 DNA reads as TGTGCCAGCTCACCCCAAGGGGGCCCGAACACCGGGGAGCTGTTTTTT. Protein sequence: CASSPQGGPNTGELFF.

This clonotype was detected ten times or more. Here the CDR3 DNA reads TGTGCCAGCAGCTTAGGGCTGGGCCTTCACGTCGGGGAGCAGTTCTTC. Translation gives CASSLGLGLHVGEQFF. J is TRBJ2-1 and V is TRBV7-2; D not resolved. This CDR3 comprises 16 residues. Trimming removed 1 base at V and 10 bases at J, with 20 bases between. Germline assignment: CDR1 SGHTA and CDR2 FQGNSA.

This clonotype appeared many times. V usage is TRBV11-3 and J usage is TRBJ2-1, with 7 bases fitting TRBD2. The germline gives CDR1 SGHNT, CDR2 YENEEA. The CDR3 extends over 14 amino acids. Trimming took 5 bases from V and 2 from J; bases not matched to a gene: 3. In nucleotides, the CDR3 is TGTGCCAGCAGCCAAGGGACTACCTACAATGAGCAGTTCTTC. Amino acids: CASSQGTTYNEQFF. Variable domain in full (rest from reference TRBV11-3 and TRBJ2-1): EAGVVQSPRYKIIEKKQPVAFWCNPISGHNTLYWYLQNLGQGPELLIRYENEEAVDDSQLPKDRFSAERLKGVDSTLKIQPAELGDSAVYLCASSQGTTYNEQFFGPGTRLTVL.

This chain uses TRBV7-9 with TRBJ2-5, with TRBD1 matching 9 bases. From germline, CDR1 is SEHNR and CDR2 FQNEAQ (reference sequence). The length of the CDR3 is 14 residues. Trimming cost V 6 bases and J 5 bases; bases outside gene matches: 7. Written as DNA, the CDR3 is TGTGCCAGCAGACCCACAGGGGGCATGGAGACCCAGTACTTC. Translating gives CASRPTGGMETQYF.

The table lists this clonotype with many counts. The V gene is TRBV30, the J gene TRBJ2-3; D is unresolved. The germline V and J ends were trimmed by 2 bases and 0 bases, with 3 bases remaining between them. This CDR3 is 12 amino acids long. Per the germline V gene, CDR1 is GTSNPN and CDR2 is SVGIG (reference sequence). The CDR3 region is CAWSLSTDTQYF. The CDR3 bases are TGTGCCTGGAGTCTCAGCACAGATACGCAGTATTTT.